The 4 T cell receptor beta chains below were found in one sample sequenced in a study of OX40 agonist ivuxolimab in advanced cancers. Assay: immunoSEQ multiplex PCR; the TCRdb copy retains only in-frame clones and omits some. Among about 27,000 clones listed, 82% were seen once. This specimen was CD4+ or CD8+ T cells sorted from blood, taken in a trial of the OX40 agonist ivuxolimab. These receptors all stem from an adult with an advanced solid tumor such as melanoma, head and neck, liver or kidney cancer.

The chain combines TRBV2 with TRBJ2-2, with 7 bases that match TRBD2. The CDR3 covers 16 residues. The V gene's germline CDR1 is SNHLY and CDR2 FYNNEI. With 6 bases clipped from V and 0 bases from J, the junction kept 7 bases outside the gene matches. CDR3 sequence: CASRVASGTNTGELFF. CDR3 nucleotide sequence: TGTGCCAGCAGGGTGGCTAGCGGTACGAACACCGGGGAGCTGTTTTTT.

The rearrangement links TRBV21-1 to TRBJ2-1; the table names TRBD2, a call not compared with the DNA. TRBV21-1 is shown as a pseudogene. The CDR3 loop spans 12 amino acids. This chain's CDR3 is CASIGEAGILFF. The CDR3, as DNA: TGTGCCAGCATAGGAGAGGCCGGAATTCTGTTCTTC.

This sequence joins TRBV7-3 and TRBJ1-3; 7 nucleotides align to TRBD1. The CDR3 spans 15 residues. V was clipped by 5 bases and J by 4 bases; unmatched bases: 8. Germline CDR1 reads SGHTA; CDR2 reads FQGTGA. CDR3 DNA sequence: TGTGCCAGCAGCCTTTCAGGGGGGTACGGAAACACCATATATTTT. Amino acids: CASSLSGGYGNTIYF.

This clone has a handful of counts. V is TRBV11-2 and J is TRBJ1-2; D possibly corresponds to TRBD1 (5 bases). Germline V CDR1 and CDR2: SGHAT, FQNNGV. Trimming left V 5 bases short and J 1 base short, with 14 bases between. This CDR3 comprises 15 residues. In DNA form, the CDR3 reads TGTGCCAGCAGCGATACAGGACTCCTTAACTATGGCTACACCTTC. This sequence encodes CASSDTGLLNYGYTF.